The rows below give T cell receptor beta chains drawn from one sample of a study of blood T cells in healthy people across ages. TCRdb re-called the 5' RACE reads through MiXCR, storing one row per CDR3 protein. The sample yields hundreds of thousands of distinct CDR3 sequences, about 21% seen once. The specimen was blood. These receptor sequences come from a man between 65 and 79 years old in good health. Each CDR3 is given with its conserved first and last residue. Fields, in order: J gene, V gene, clone size, D gene, CDR3 DNA, CDR3 protein. D genes are given only for firm matches. Not all rows give a size; the values are once, few, many and, for expanded clones, a class.

J: TRBJ2-5; V: TRBV27; size: few; D: TRBD1; DNA: TGTGCCAGCAAACCGGGACAGGGTAGCCTACAAGAGACCCAGTACTTC; CDR3: CASKPGQGSLQETQYF
J: TRBJ2-1; V: TRBV2; size: -; D: TRBD2; DNA: TGTGCCAGCAGCACAGCGGGAGGGTCCTACAATGAGCAGTTCTTC; CDR3: CASSTAGGSYNEQFF
J: TRBJ2-3; V: TRBV2; size: -; D: -; DNA: TGTGCCAGCAGTGGGGGCCTCACAGATACGCAGTATTTT; CDR3: CASSGGLTDTQYF
J: TRBJ2-3; V: TRBV2; size: -; D: -; DNA: TGTGCCAGCAGTGAACAGGGCACTAGCACAGATACGCAGTATTTT; CDR3: CASSEQGTSTDTQYF
J: TRBJ1-4; V: TRBV5-4; size: few; D: TRBD1; DNA: TGTGCCAGCAGCTTCCGGGACAGGCCTAATGAAAAACTGTTTTTT; CDR3: CASSFRDRPNEKLFF
J: TRBJ1-5; V: TRBV27; size: few; D: TRBD1; DNA: TGTGCCAGCAGTGCCCGGACAGGGTGGGGGTATAGCAATCAGCCCCAGCATTTT; CDR3: CASSARTGWGYSNQPQHF
J: TRBJ2-3; V: TRBV5-1; size: -; D: TRBD2; DNA: TGCGCCAGCAGCCTCCAGGGACTAGCGGGGAGCACAGATACGCAGTATTTT; CDR3: CASSLQGLAGSTDTQYF
J: TRBJ2-7; V: TRBV29-1; size: few; D: -; DNA: TGCAGCGTTACAGGGAACTACGAGCAGTACTTC; CDR3: CSVTGNYEQYF
J: TRBJ2-5; V: TRBV5-1; size: -; D: -; DNA: TGCGCCAGCAGCCTGCAGGGGCTAATGGAGACCCAGTACTTC; CDR3: CASSLQGLMETQYF
J: TRBJ2-2; V: TRBV7-9; size: few; D: TRBD2; DNA: TGTGCCAGCACAGCTGACTTCGCGGGAGGGGACACCGGGGAGCTGTTTTTT; CDR3: CASTADFAGGDTGELFF
J: TRBJ2-7; V: TRBV6-1; size: -; D: TRBD1; DNA: TGTGCCAGCAGTGAACCGGGACAGGGACCATACGAGCAGTACTTC; CDR3: CASSEPGQGPYEQYF
J: TRBJ1-1; V: TRBV4-2; size: -; D: -; DNA: TGTGCCAGCAGCCAAGATCTTATCGGGAGAGCTGAAGCTTTCTTT; CDR3: CASSQDLIGRAEAFF
J: TRBJ2-5; V: TRBV20-1; size: -; D: -; DNA: TGCAGTGCTAGAGAGGACAGACCGGAGACCCAGTACTTC; CDR3: CSAREDRPETQYF
J: TRBJ2-3; V: TRBV12-3/TRBV12-4; size: few; D: -; DNA: TGTGCCAGCAGTTCTGGGGTCGGTACAGATACGCAGTATTTT; CDR3: CASSSGVGTDTQYF
J: TRBJ1-4; V: TRBV5-1; size: few; D: -; DNA: TGCGCCAGCAGCTTGGGAAACTGGGGCAGCGCGAGTCCTAATGAAAAACTGTTTTTT; CDR3: CASSLGNWGSASPNEKLFF
J: TRBJ2-7; V: TRBV7-8; size: few; D: TRBD1; DNA: TGTGCCAGCAGCTTCACAGGGGACTACGAGCAGTACTTC; CDR3: CASSFTGDYEQYF
J: TRBJ2-3; V: TRBV6-2/TRBV6-3; size: few; D: TRBD2; DNA: TGTGCCAGCAGTTCCCCAACCCCAACGACTAGCGGGAGACTCGATACGCAGTATTTT; CDR3: CASSSPTPTTSGRLDTQYF
J: TRBJ1-5; V: TRBV2; size: -; D: TRBD1; DNA: TGTGCCAGCAGTGCAACAGGGGCTAGCAATCAGCCCCAGCATTTT; CDR3: CASSATGASNQPQHF